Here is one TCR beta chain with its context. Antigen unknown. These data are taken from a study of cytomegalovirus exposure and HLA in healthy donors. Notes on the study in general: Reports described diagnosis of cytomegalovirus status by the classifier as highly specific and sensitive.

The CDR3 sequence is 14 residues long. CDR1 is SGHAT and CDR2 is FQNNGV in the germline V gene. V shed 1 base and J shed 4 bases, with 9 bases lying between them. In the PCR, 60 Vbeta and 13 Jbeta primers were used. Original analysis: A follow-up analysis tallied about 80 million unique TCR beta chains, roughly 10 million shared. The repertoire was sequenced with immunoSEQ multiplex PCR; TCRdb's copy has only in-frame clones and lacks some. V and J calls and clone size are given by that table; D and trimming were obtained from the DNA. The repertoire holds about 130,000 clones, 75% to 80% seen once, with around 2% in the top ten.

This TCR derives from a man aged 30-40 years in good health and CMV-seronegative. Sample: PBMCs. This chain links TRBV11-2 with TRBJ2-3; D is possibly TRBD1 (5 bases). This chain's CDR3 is CASSLAGMADTQYF. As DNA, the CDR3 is TGTGCCAGCAGCTTAGCAGGGATGGCAGATACGCAGTATTTT.